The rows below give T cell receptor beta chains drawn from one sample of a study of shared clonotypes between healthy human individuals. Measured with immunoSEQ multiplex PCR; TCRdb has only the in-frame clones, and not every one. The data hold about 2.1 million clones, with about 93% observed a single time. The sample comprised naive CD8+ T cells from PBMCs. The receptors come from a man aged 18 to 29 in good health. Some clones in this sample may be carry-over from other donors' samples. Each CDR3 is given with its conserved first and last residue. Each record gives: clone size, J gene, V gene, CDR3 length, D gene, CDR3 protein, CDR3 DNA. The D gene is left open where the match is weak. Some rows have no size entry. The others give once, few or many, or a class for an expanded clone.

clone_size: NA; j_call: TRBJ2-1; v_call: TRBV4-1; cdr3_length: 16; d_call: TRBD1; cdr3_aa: CASSQEGDSTYPGQFF; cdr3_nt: TGCGCCAGCAGCCAAGAAGGGGACAGCACCTACCCTGGGCAGTTCTTC
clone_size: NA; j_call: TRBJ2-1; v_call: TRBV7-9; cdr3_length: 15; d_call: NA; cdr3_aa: CASSSTVLPDNEQFF; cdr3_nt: TGTGCCAGCAGCTCGACAGTCCTGCCTGACAATGAGCAGTTCTTC
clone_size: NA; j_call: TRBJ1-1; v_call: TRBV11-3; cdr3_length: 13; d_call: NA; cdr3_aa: CASSLGQATEAFF; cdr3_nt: TGTGCCAGCAGCTTGGGGCAGGCCACTGAAGCTTTCTTT
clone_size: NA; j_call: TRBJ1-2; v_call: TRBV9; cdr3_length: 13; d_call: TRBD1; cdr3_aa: CASSQGGHYGYTF; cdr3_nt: TGTGCCAGTTCTCAGGGGGGACACTATGGCTACACCTTC
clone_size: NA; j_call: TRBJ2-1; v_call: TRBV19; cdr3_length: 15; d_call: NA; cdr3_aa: CASSAGLSSYNEQFF; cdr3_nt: TGTGCCAGTAGTGCCGGACTTTCCTCCTACAATGAGCAGTTCTTC
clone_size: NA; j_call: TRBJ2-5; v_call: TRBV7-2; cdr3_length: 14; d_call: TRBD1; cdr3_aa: CASSPIGGWETQYF; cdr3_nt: TGTGCCAGCAGCCCTATAGGGGGCTGGGAGACCCAGTACTTC
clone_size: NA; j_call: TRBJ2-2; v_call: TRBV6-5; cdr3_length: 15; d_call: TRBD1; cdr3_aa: CASSFGTGDTGELFF; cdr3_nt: TGTGCCAGCAGTTTCGGGACAGGGGACACCGGGGAGCTGTTTTTT
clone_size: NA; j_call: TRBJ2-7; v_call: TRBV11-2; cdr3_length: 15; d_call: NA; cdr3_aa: CASSLDRNRVGEQYF; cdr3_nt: TGTGCCAGCAGCTTAGATCGGAACAGGGTGGGCGAGCAGTACTTC
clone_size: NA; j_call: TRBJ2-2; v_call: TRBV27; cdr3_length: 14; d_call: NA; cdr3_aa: CASSLSSGTGELFF; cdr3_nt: TGTGCCAGCAGTTTATCGTCTGGCACCGGGGAGCTGTTTTTT
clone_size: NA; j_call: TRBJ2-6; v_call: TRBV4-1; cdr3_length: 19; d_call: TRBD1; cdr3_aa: CASSHPSGGSISGANVLTF; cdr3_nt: TGCGCCAGCAGCCACCCTTCAGGGGGCAGTATCTCTGGGGCCAACGTCCTGACTTTC
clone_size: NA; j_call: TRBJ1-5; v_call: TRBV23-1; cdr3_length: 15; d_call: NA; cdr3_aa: CARGTWAGGNQPQHF; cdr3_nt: TGCGCCAGAGGTACTTGGGCAGGGGGCAATCAGCCCCAGCATTTT
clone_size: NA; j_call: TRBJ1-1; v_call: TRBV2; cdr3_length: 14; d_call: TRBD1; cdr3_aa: CASSNGQVNTEAFF; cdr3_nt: TGTGCCAGCAGCAACGGACAGGTGAACACTGAAGCTTTCTTT
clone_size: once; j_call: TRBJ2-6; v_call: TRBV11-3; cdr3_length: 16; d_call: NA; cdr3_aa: CASSPGTLSGANVLTF; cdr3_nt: TGTGCCAGCAGCCCAGGGACCCTCTCTGGGGCCAACGTCCTGACTTTC
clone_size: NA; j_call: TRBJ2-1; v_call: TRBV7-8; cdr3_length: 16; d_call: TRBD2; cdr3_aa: CASSPLGTSAYNEQFF; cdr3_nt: TGTGCCAGCAGCCCGCTCGGGACTAGCGCTTACAATGAGCAGTTCTTC
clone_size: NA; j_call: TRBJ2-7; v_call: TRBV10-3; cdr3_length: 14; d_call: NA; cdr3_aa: CAISGAGPDYEQYF; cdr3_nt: TGTGCCATCAGCGGGGCGGGCCCTGATTACGAGCAGTACTTC
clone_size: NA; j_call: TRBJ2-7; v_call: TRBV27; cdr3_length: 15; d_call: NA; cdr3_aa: CASSLGDFRYYEQYF; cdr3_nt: TGTGCCAGCAGTTTAGGGGACTTCCGGTATTACGAGCAGTACTTC
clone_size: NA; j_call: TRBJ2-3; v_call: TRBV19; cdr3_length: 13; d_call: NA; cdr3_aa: CASTPGGTDTQYF; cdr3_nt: TGTGCCAGTACCCCTGGGGGAACAGATACGCAGTATTTT
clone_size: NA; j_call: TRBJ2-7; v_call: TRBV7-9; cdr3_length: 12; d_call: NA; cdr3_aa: CASSQPRDEQYF; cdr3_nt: TGTGCCAGCAGCCAACCGAGGGACGAGCAGTACTTC
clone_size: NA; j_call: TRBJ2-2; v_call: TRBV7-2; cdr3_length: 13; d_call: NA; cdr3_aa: CASSLGGTGELFF; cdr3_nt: TGTGCCAGCAGCTTAGGGGGCACCGGGGAGCTGTTTTTT
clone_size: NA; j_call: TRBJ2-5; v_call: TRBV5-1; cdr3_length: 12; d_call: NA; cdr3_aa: CASSSGTETQYF; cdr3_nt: TGCGCCAGCAGCTCGGGAACAGAGACCCAGTACTTC
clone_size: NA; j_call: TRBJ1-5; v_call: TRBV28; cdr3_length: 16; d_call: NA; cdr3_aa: CASSFWAGDSNQPQHF; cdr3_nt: TGTGCCAGCAGTTTTTGGGCAGGGGATAGCAATCAGCCCCAGCATTTT
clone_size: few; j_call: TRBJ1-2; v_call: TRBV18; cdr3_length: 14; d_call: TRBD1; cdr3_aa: CASSETGGGYGYTF; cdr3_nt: TGTGCCAGCTCAGAAACAGGGGGCGGCTATGGCTACACCTTC
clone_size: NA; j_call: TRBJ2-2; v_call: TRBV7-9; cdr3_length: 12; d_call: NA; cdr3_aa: CASSVKVGELFF; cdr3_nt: TGTGCCAGCAGCGTCAAGGTCGGGGAGCTGTTTTTT
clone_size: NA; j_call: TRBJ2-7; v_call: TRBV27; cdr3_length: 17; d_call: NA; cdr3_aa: CASSPRLGGLRAYEQYF; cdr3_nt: TGTGCCAGCAGTCCCAGGCTAGGTGGGCTTAGGGCCTACGAGCAGTACTTC
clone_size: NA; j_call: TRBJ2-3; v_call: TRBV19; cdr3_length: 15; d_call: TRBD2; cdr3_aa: CASSPLAGSGNTQYF; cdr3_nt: TGTGCCAGTAGTCCACTAGCGGGGTCGGGGAATACGCAGTATTTT
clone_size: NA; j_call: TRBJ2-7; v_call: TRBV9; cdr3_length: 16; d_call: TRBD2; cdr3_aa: CASSGGLAGASGEQYF; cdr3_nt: TGTGCCAGCAGCGGGGGACTAGCGGGAGCCTCGGGGGAGCAGTACTTC
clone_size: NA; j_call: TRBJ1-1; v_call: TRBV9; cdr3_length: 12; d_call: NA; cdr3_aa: CASSPLGTEAFF; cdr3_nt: TGTGCCAGCAGCCCCTTGGGGACTGAAGCTTTCTTT
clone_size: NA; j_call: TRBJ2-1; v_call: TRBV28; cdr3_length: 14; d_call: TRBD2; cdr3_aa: CASSPWASGNEQFF; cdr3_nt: TGTGCCAGCAGTCCTTGGGCTAGCGGCAATGAGCAGTTCTTC
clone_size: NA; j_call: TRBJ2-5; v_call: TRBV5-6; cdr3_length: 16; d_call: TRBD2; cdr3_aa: CASSFWSSGGQETQYF; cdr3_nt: TGTGCCAGCAGCTTTTGGTCTAGCGGGGGCCAGGAGACCCAGTACTTC
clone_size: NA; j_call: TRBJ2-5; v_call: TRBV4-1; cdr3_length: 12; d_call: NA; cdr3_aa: CASSPGTETQYF; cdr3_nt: TGCGCCAGCAGCCCCGGGACAGAGACCCAGTACTTC
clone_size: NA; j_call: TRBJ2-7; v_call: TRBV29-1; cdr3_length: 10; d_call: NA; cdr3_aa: CSVRTHEQYF; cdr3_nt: TGCAGCGTACGCACCCACGAGCAGTACTTC
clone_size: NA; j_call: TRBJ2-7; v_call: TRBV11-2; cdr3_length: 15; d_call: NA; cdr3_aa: CASSPRAGTRYEQYF; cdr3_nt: TGTGCCAGCAGCCCGCGGGCCGGGACGAGGTACGAGCAGTACTTC
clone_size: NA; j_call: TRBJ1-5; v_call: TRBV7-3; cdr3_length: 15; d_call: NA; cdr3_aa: CASSLPRTVNQPQHF; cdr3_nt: TGTGCCAGCAGCTTGCCTCGGACGGTCAATCAGCCCCAGCATTTT
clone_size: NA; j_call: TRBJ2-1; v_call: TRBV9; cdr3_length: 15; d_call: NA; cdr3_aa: CASSVDQVPRDEQFF; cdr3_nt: TGTGCCAGCAGCGTAGACCAGGTCCCCAGGGATGAGCAGTTCTTC
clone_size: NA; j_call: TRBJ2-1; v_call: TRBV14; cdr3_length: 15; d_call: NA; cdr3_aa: CASSHRALTGNEQFF; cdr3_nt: TGTGCCAGCAGCCATCGGGCCTTGACCGGCAATGAGCAGTTCTTC
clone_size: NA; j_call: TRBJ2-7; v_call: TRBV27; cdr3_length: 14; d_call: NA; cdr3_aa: CASSLTPGSYEQYF; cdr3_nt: TGTGCCAGCAGTTTAACGCCTGGGTCCTACGAGCAGTACTTC
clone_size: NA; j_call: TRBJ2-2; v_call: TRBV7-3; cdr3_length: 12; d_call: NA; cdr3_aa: CASRSLPGELFF; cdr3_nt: TGTGCCAGCAGGAGTCTCCCCGGGGAGCTGTTTTTT
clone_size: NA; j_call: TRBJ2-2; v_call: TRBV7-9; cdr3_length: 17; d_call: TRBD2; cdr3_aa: CASSFGLAGTNTGELFF; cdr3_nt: TGTGCCAGCAGCTTCGGACTAGCGGGAACGAACACCGGGGAGCTGTTTTTT
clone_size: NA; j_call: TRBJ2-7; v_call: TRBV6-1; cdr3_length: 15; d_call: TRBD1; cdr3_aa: CASSDFRDRGREQYF; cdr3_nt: TGTGCCAGCAGTGACTTCCGGGACAGGGGGCGGGAGCAGTACTTC
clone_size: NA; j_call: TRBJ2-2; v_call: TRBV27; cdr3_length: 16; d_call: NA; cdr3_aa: CASSLGGFTNTGELFF; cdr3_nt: TGTGCCAGCAGTTTAGGAGGATTTACGAACACCGGGGAGCTGTTTTTT
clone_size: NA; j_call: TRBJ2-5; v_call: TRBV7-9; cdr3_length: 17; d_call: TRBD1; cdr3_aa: CASSHPDRGQDQETQYF; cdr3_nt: TGTGCCAGCAGCCACCCTGACAGGGGGCAGGACCAAGAGACCCAGTACTTC
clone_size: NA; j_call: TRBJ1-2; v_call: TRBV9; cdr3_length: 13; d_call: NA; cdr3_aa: CASSQGTVYGYTF; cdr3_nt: TGTGCCAGCAGCCAAGGCACGGTCTATGGCTACACCTTC
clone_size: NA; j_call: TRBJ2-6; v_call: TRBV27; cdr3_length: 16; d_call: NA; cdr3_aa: CASSYGAGSGANVLTF; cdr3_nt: TGTGCCAGCAGTTACGGGGCGGGCTCTGGGGCCAACGTCCTGACTTTC